The sequence of this T cell receptor (beta chain) was determined in a study of blood T cell repertoires in COVID-19. Profiling relied on immunoSEQ multiplex PCR, and the TCRdb table lists in-frame clones only, not all of them. The sample contains about 250,000 clones, approximately 90% of which appear only once. Germline CDR1 is MNHEY and CDR2 is SVGAGI. V lost 6 bases to trimming and J lost 4 bases; unmatched junction nucleotides: 4. The CDR3 contains 15 residues. The receptor was derived from a man aged 25 to 45 with acute or convalescent COVID-19. The specimen sequenced was peripheral blood. V gene TRBV6-5 combines with J gene TRBJ2-3; TRBD2 agrees at 13 bases. CDR3 sequence reads: CASRGGTSGADTQYF. The CDR3 DNA follows: TGTGCCAGCAGAGGAGGGACTAGCGGGGCAGATACGCAGTATTTT.